This T cell receptor (beta chain) was observed in a study of T-cell memory formation after mild COVID-19. About this clonotype itself: Antigen specificity is unknown.

Trimming pared 0 bases from V and 1 base from J, leaving 9 bases between. The CDR3 loop spans 15 amino acids. Germline V CDR1 and CDR2: LNHNV, YYDKDF (reference sequence). Overall study results and limits: Cross-reactive memory appears to have joined, as suggested by some responding clones showing up in pre-infection memory.

From the 5' RACE reads, TCRdb called clonotypes with MiXCR, one entry per CDR3 protein. The table shows a few hundred thousand distinct CDR3 sequences, with around 20% occurring only once. This clonotype was sampled from an adult woman who had mild COVID-19 (a few samples of this study predate the infection). Cell type and time point are not known. The chain couples TRBV15 to TRBJ1-2; no reliable D call. The source material was PBMCs or a T cell subset sorted from them (not recorded which). In DNA, the CDR3 is TGTGCCACCAGCAGAGACAGAAGGAGTAACTATGGCTACACCTTC. Its translation is CATSRDRRSNYGYTF. Filled out from reference TRBV15 and TRBJ1-2, the complete variable domain reads DAMVIQNPRYQVTQFGKPVTLSCSQTLNHNVMYWYQQKSSQAPKLLFHYYDKDFNNEADTPDNFQSRRPNTSFCFLDIRSPGLGDTAMYLCATSRDRRSNYGYTFGSGTRLTVV.